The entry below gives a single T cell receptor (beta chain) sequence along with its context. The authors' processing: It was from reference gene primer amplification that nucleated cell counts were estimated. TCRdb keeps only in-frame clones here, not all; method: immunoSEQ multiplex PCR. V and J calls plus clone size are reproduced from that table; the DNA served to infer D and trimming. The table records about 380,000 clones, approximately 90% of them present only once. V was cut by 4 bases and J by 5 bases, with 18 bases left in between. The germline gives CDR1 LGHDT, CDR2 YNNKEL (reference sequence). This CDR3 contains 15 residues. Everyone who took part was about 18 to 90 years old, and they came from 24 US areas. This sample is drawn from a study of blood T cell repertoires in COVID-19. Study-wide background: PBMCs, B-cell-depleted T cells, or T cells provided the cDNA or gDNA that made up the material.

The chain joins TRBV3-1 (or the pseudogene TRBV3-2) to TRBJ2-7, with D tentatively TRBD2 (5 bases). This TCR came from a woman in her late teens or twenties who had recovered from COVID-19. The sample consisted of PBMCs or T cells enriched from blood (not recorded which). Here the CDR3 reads CASSPVAGKQDEQYF. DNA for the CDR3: TGTGCCAGCAGCCCAGTGGCGGGCAAGCAGGACGAGCAGTACTTC.